These T cell receptor beta chains were read from a single sample in a study of T cell repertoires in cytomegalovirus infection. TCRdb processed the reads anew with MiXCR; each CDR3 protein has one entry. The sample lists more than 250,000 distinct CDR3 sequences, 20% to 25% occurring once. Which antigens these TCRs recognize remains unknown. The sequencing here drew on cultured PBMCs, taken from culture after CMV antigen stimulation. The receptors stem from a human donor in good health (CMV status not recorded). Some clones in this sample may be carry-over from other donors' samples. CDR3s include the opening cysteine and the closing phenylalanine or tryptophan. The order of the fields is V gene, J gene, CDR3 protein.

V gene: TRBV12-3/TRBV12-4
J gene: TRBJ1-6
CDR3 protein: CASSLATGQGRKSPLHF

V gene: TRBV11-2
J gene: TRBJ2-7
CDR3 protein: CASSTTGEYEQYF

V gene: TRBV7-2
J gene: TRBJ1-1
CDR3 protein: CASSPHMNTEAFF

V gene: TRBV19
J gene: TRBJ2-5
CDR3 protein: CASSMGARKAYQETQYF

V gene: TRBV7-9
J gene: TRBJ1-1
CDR3 protein: CASSLAGGEAFF

V gene: TRBV5-4
J gene: TRBJ1-2
CDR3 protein: CASSLAGVPNYGYTF

V gene: TRBV19
J gene: TRBJ2-1
CDR3 protein: CASSISKTSGSVNEQFF

V gene: TRBV19
J gene: TRBJ2-4
CDR3 protein: CASGPGPTAPKNIQYF

V gene: TRBV9
J gene: TRBJ2-3
CDR3 protein: CASSVELADVGDTQYF

V gene: TRBV6-1
J gene: TRBJ2-2
CDR3 protein: CASSDMLGSGELFF

V gene: TRBV4-1
J gene: TRBJ1-2
CDR3 protein: CASSQVQKGQVLVVPNYGYTF

V gene: TRBV12-3/TRBV12-4
J gene: TRBJ2-5
CDR3 protein: CASSFTGGPLETQYF

V gene: TRBV11-2
J gene: TRBJ2-3
CDR3 protein: CASRTSGYTDTQYF

V gene: TRBV12-3/TRBV12-4
J gene: TRBJ2-1
CDR3 protein: CASTVYNEQFF

V gene: TRBV12-3/TRBV12-4
J gene: TRBJ2-1
CDR3 protein: CASRGTSGNNEQFF

V gene: TRBV7-2
J gene: TRBJ2-1
CDR3 protein: CASSFGLAGYNEQFF

V gene: TRBV28
J gene: TRBJ1-1
CDR3 protein: CASSPHIEAFF

V gene: TRBV7-2
J gene: TRBJ1-1
CDR3 protein: CASRSGQNTEAFF

V gene: TRBV7-2
J gene: TRBJ2-3
CDR3 protein: CASSHGREDTQYF

V gene: TRBV7-9
J gene: TRBJ1-1
CDR3 protein: CASRHPVGQPMNTEAFF

V gene: TRBV5-1
J gene: TRBJ2-6
CDR3 protein: CASSREPGQFSGANVLTF

V gene: TRBV28
J gene: TRBJ1-1
CDR3 protein: CASSFIGGRRTEAFF

V gene: TRBV20-1
J gene: TRBJ2-1
CDR3 protein: CSARPLAGGYNEQFF